Below, one T cell receptor beta chain is given with its context. The data were obtained in a study of technical replicates of blood from a few donors. This CDR3 is 15 amino acids long. Germline V gene lookup returns CDR1 SGHRS and CDR2 YFSETQ. The V segment lost 6 bases and the J segment 7 bases; nucleotides outside the gene matches: 12. Assay: immunoSEQ multiplex PCR; the TCRdb copy retains only in-frame clones and omits some. The sample gives tens of thousands of clones, approximately 95% of which show up once; about 3% is in the top ten. Sample: PBMCs. The receptor comes from a human donor in good health. Some clones in this sample may be carry-over from other donors' samples. The chain uses TRBV5-1 and TRBJ2-7, with TRBD2 matching over 11 bases. DNA for the CDR3: TGCGCCAGCACCACGACTAGCGGGAAGGCTCTTGAGCAGTACTTC. Translating it yields CASTTTSGKALEQYF.